These 9 T cell receptor beta chains originate from one sample sequenced in a study of cytomegalovirus exposure and HLA in healthy donors. TCRdb keeps only in-frame clones here, not all; method: immunoSEQ multiplex PCR. The repertoire has 130,000 to 150,000 clones, approximately 88% of them found once; the top ten carry 4.5% to 5.5%. The material sequenced was PBMCs. Receptors were obtained from a man younger than 35 in good health and CMV-seropositive.

This clone showed up just once. The chain employs TRBV4-2 and TRBJ1-3; 8 nucleotides align to TRBD1. The J segment lost 4 bases and the V segment lost 4 bases, leaving 6 bases of the junction unmatched. The CDR3 runs to 15 residues. From germline, CDR1 is LGHNA and CDR2 YNFKEQ. For the CDR3, the DNA is TGTGCCAGCAGCCTGGACAGGGAGGGAGGAAACACCATATATTTT. It codes for CASSLDREGGNTIYF.

The chain uses TRBV25-1 and TRBJ1-1; 8 bases agree with TRBD1. V trimming: 1 base; J trimming: 4 bases; junction bases outside the gene matches: 8. The CDR3 extends over 16 amino acids. The V gene's germline CDR1 is MGHDK and CDR2 SYGVNS. CDR3 residues: CASSESFDRGSTEAFF. The CDR3 DNA follows: TGTGCCAGCAGTGAATCTTTTGACAGGGGCTCCACTGAAGCTTTCTTT. Using reference TRBV25-1 and TRBJ1-1 for the parts outside the CDR3, the full variable domain is EADIYQTPRYLVIGTGKKITLECSQTMGHDKMYWYQQDPGMELHLIHYSYGVNSTEKGDLSSESTVSRIRTEHFPLTLESARPSHTSQYLCASSESFDRGSTEAFFGQGTRLTVV.

This sequence joins TRBV30 and TRBJ1-5; 7 bases align to TRBD1. The CDR3 runs to 17 residues. Germline-derived CDR1 and CDR2 are GTSNPN and SVGIG (reference sequence). Unmatched junction bases numbered 10, after V lost 2 bases and J lost 0 bases. The CDR3 loop is CAWSYTGTAYSNQPQHF. The CDR3 bases are TGTGCCTGGAGTTATACCGGGACAGCCTATAGCAATCAGCCCCAGCATTTT.

The chain couples TRBV7-9 to TRBJ2-7; D ambiguous. This CDR3 spans 11 amino acids. V gave up 5 bases and J gave up 7 bases, with 9 bases separating them. From germline, CDR1 is SEHNR and CDR2 FQNEAQ (reference sequence). Here the CDR3 DNA reads TGTGCCAGCAGCCCTATGAGGGAGCAGTACTTC. This encodes CASSPMREQYF.

The chain joins TRBV28 to TRBJ1-2; weak D call: TRBD1 (5 bases). The CDR3 extends over 14 amino acids. V was shortened by 7 bases and J by 8 bases, with 20 bases between the two germline ends. The germline CDR1 and CDR2 sequences are MDHEN and SYDVKM. CDR3 in DNA: TGTGCCAGCACAGGAGGGGAATACGTGTTAGGCTACACCTTC. Its translation: CASTGGEYVLGYTF.

This clone has just one count. This chain uses TRBV2 with TRBJ2-3, with TRBD2 matching 7 bases. The V gene end was trimmed by 7 bases and the J gene end by 2 bases; junction bases not matched to a gene: 6. There are 14 residues in the CDR3. Germline V lookup: CDR1 SNHLY, CDR2 FYNNEI. CDR3 sequence (DNA): TGTGCCAGCACGAGCGGGAAACTCACAGATACGCAGTATTTT. Protein sequence: CASTSGKLTDTQYF. Together with reference TRBV2 and TRBJ2-3, the CDR3 gives the full variable domain: EPEVTQTPSHQVTQMGQEVILRCVPISNHLYFYWYRQILGQKVEFLVSFYNNEISEKSEIFDDQFSVERPDGSNFTLKIRSTKLEDSAMYFCASTSGKLTDTQYFGPGTRLTVL.

The chain links TRBV15 to TRBJ1-6, with D possibly being TRBD1 (6 bases). The germline CDR1 and CDR2 sequences are LNHNV and YYDKDF (reference sequence). The CDR3 extends over 15 amino acids. Trimming cost V 5 bases and J 2 bases, with 10 bases left between them. The CDR3 DNA reads TGTGCCACCAGCGGCGACAGGCCCTATAATTCACCCCTCCACTTT. This codes for CATSGDRPYNSPLHF.

In DNA, the CDR3 is TGCGCCAGCAGCTTGGAGGGGTTGGAGACCCAGTACTTC. It codes for CASSLEGLETQYF. The chain couples TRBV5-1 to TRBJ2-5; a weak D match, TRBD1 (5 bases). The germline V gene has CDR1 SGHRS and CDR2 YFSETQ. The CDR3 runs 13 residues. V was shortened by 0 bases and J by 5 bases, with 8 bases between the two germline ends.

This clone was counted ten times or more. The chain has TRBV6-4 and TRBJ2-5; TRBD2 aligns across 10 bases. This CDR3 has 14 residues. V shed 4 bases and J 1 base; nucleotides not matched to a gene: 0. Germline assignment: CDR1 MRHNA and CDR2 SNTAGT. For the CDR3, the DNA is TGTGCCAGCAGTGCTAGCGGGGGCCAAGAGACCCAGTACTTC. It codes for CASSASGGQETQYF.